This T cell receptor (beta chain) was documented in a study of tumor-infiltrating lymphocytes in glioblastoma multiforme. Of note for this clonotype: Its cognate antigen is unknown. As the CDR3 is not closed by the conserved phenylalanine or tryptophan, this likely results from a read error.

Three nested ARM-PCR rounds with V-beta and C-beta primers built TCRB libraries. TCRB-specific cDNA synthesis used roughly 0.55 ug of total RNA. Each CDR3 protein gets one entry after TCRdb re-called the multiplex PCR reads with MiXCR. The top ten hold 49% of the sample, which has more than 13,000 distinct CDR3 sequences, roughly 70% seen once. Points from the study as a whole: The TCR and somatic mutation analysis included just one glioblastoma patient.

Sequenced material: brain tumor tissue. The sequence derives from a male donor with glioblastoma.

CDR3 nucleotides: TGTGCCAGTAGTAATAAATCACCCCTCCACTCT. The encoded protein is CASSNKSPLHS. The chain recombines TRBV19 with TRBJ1-6, with D unresolved. Germline CDR1 LNHDA, CDR2 SQIVND (reference sequence). The CDR3 length is 11 residues.